These 32 T cell receptor beta chains came from one sample sequenced in a study of blood T cell repertoires in COVID-19. Generated by immunoSEQ multiplex PCR, the TCRdb table keeps only in-frame clones and is missing some. Of 80,000 to 95,000 clones detected, more than 80% appear once; the ten largest clones hold about 26%. What was sequenced was peripheral blood. These receptor sequences come from a man aged 45 to 65 with active or convalescent COVID-19.

The V call is TRBV4-1, the J call TRBJ1-5; possibly TRBD1 for D (5 bases). This CDR3 has 18 residues. From germline, CDR1 is MGHRA and CDR2 YSYEKL. Trimming took off 2 bases at V and 3 bases at J, with 20 bases between the two ends. The CDR3 sequence: CASSQFSQDGRYNQPQHF. As DNA, the CDR3 is TGCGCCAGCAGCCAATTCTCACAGGACGGGCGATACAATCAGCCCCAGCATTTT.

V and J are TRBV4-1 and TRBJ2-7; maybe TRBD1 (6 bases). This CDR3 spans 16 amino acids. The ends were cut back, 0 bases at V and 10 bases at J, with 22 bases in the middle. CDR1 and CDR2 (germline): MGHRA, YSYEKL. CDR3 nucleotides: TGCGCCAGCAGCCAAGAGGCCCACAGGGTTTACCTGGCTCAGTACTTC. This sequence encodes CASSQEAHRVYLAQYF.

The gene calls are TRBV7-8 and TRBJ1-5; 7 bases align to TRBD1. This CDR3 is 13 amino acids long. Germline-derived CDR1 and CDR2 are SGHVS and FQNEAQ. The V and J ends lost 5 bases and 9 bases, in that order; junction bases with no gene match: 7. The CDR3 spells CASSPRGLGPQHF. CDR3 bases: TGTGCCAGCAGCCCTAGGGGGCTCGGGCCCCAGCATTTT. Using reference TRBV7-8 and TRBJ1-5 for the parts outside the CDR3, the full variable domain is GAGVSQSPRYKVAKRGQDVALRCDPISGHVSLFWYQQALGQGPEFLTYFQNEAQLDKSGLPSDRFFAERPEGSVSTLKIQRTQQEDSAVYLCASSPRGLGPQHFGDGTRLSIL.

This clone was counted a few times. The chain links TRBV6-2 or TRBV6-3 to TRBJ1-2; a weak D match, TRBD1 (5 bases). The CDR3 spans 14 residues. Germline V gene lookup returns CDR1 MNHEY and CDR2 SVGEGT. Between the trimmed V and J ends, which lost 0 bases and 5 bases, there was a span of 10 bases. The CDR3 loop reads CASSYSGEAYGYTF. The CDR3 DNA reads as TGTGCCAGCAGTTACTCGGGGGAGGCGTATGGCTACACCTTC.

The genes are TRBV5-5 and TRBJ2-2; 8 bases align to TRBD1. Germline V gene data show CDR1 as SGHKS and CDR2 as YYEKEE (reference sequence). Unmatched junction bases numbered 6, after V lost 5 bases and J lost 6 bases. This CDR3 has 14 amino acids. CDR3 nucleotides: TGTGCCAGCAGACAGGGGGTGGTCGCCGGGGAGCTGTTTTTT. Protein product: CASRQGVVAGELFF.

The genes are TRBV10-3 and TRBJ2-2, with a tentative D call TRBD1 (6 bases). Germline CDR1 reads ENHRY; CDR2 reads SYGVKD. The length of the CDR3 is 18 residues. V was clipped by 0 bases and J by 3 bases, with 17 bases between them. The CDR3 sequence is CAISESGAPSSYTGELFF. CDR3 DNA sequence: TGTGCCATCAGTGAGTCGGGGGCTCCATCGTCGTACACCGGGGAGCTGTTTTTT.

The chain combines TRBV28 with TRBJ2-7, with TRBD2 as a possible D gene (6 bases). This CDR3 has 16 amino acids. CDR1 and CDR2 from the germline V gene are MDHEN and SYDVKM. Trimming cost V 5 bases and J 2 bases, with 19 bases left between them. DNA for the CDR3: TGTGCCAGCAGTCCCCCCCCAGCGGGCATTCCCTACGAGCAGTACTTC. It is translated as CASSPPPAGIPYEQYF.

This clone was found a few times. DNA of the CDR3: TGTGCCAGCAGCTTGGGACAGGGGAGGAGCGAGCAGTACTTC. Translating it yields CASSLGQGRSEQYF. V and J are TRBV5-8 and TRBJ2-7; 8 positions agree with TRBD1. The CDR3 runs 14 residues. V was pared by 0 bases and J by 6 bases, with 5 bases of the junction left unmatched. Per the germline V gene, CDR1 is SGHTS and CDR2 is YDEGEE.

In nucleotides, the CDR3 is TGTGCCAGCAGTTTAGCGACTAGCTTCGGGGAGCTGTTTTTT. Translating it yields CASSLATSFGELFF. The chain joins TRBV27 to TRBJ2-2; 7 nucleotides match TRBD2. The CDR3 is made up of 14 amino acids. Looked up from germline, CDR1 is MNHEY and CDR2 is SMNVEV (reference sequence). V shed 2 bases and J 7 bases; nucleotides not matched to a gene: 4.

The J gene is TRBJ1-1, the V gene TRBV6-5, with 9 nucleotides matching TRBD1. The CDR3 is 13 amino acids. Germline loops: CDR1 MNHEY, CDR2 SVGAGI. After removal of 2 bases from V and 8 bases from J, the junction contained 3 bases not matched to a gene. The CDR3 sequence is CASSYEGQGEAFF. CDR3 in DNA: TGTGCCAGCAGTTACGAGGGACAGGGAGAAGCTTTCTTT.

This rearrangement joins TRBV24-1 to TRBJ2-6; D not certain. The V end lost 1 base, the J end lost 0 bases, and 15 bases lay between the germline ends. Looked up from germline, CDR1 is KGHDR and CDR2 is SFDVKD. This CDR3 has 19 amino acids. Here the CDR3 reads CATSDFKYDSVSGANVLTF. The CDR3 region has the DNA TGTGCCACCAGTGATTTTAAGTATGATTCGGTCTCTGGGGCCAACGTCCTGACTTTC.

This clone occurred once. CDR3 sequence reads: CASSLVNTPANYGYTF. Here the CDR3 DNA reads TGTGCCAGCAGCTTAGTGAATACCCCAGCTAACTATGGCTACACCTTC. The V and J genes are TRBV7-9 and TRBJ1-2; D gene unclear. This CDR3 comprises 16 residues. The ends were cut back, 1 base at V and 0 bases at J, with 12 bases in the middle. CDR1 is SEHNR and CDR2 is FQNEAQ in the germline V gene (reference sequence).

The chain links TRBV7-2 to TRBJ1-1; a weak D match, TRBD1 (6 bases). Germline V gives CDR1 SGHTA, CDR2 FQGNSA. Trimming left V 3 bases short and J 6 bases short, with 14 bases between. The CDR3 loop spans 14 amino acids. CDR3 DNA sequence: TGTGCCAGCAGCTTTTTGGGACAAGGCGCTGAAGCTTTCTTT. Its translation: CASSFLGQGAEAFF.

V and J are TRBV10-3 and TRBJ2-2; maybe TRBD2 (6 bases). The CDR3 covers 14 residues. Trimming stripped 6 bases from V and 7 bases from J, with 15 bases between. The germline V gene encodes CDR1 ENHRY and CDR2 SYGVKD. The CDR3 DNA is TGTGCCATCAGAGCAGCGGGTTACGGCGGGGAGCTGTTTTTT. Translated, it gives CAIRAAGYGGELFF.

Only one count was recorded for this clone. V gene TRBV18 combines with J gene TRBJ2-7, with 7 bases fitting TRBD1. Germline V gives CDR1 KGHSH, CDR2 LQKENI. The ends lost 6 bases at V and 2 bases at J; junction bases unmatched: 7. CDR3 length equals 14 residues. This CDR3 reads CASSTGTATYEQYF. CDR3 nucleotide sequence: TGTGCCAGCTCTACCGGGACAGCCACCTACGAGCAGTACTTC.

V is TRBV5-1 and J is TRBJ2-3, with TRBD2 matching 9 bases. The CDR3 is 15 residues long. With V trimmed by 3 bases and J by 4 bases, 6 bases remained unmatched. Germline V gives CDR1 SGHRS, CDR2 YFSETQ. The CDR3 loop reads CASSWRGGRADTQYF. CDR3 DNA sequence: TGCGCCAGCAGCTGGCGGGGGGGCCGCGCAGATACGCAGTATTTT.

This chain uses TRBV4-3 with TRBJ1-6; 7 bases are a match to TRBD1. The V gene's germline CDR1 is LGHNA and CDR2 YSLEER. V trimming: 0 bases; J trimming: 7 bases; junction bases outside the gene matches: 6. The CDR3 is made up of 16 amino acids. The CDR3 bases are TGCGCCAGCAGCCAAGATATGGGACAGACCAATTCACCCCTCCACTTT. It codes for CASSQDMGQTNSPLHF.

The chain joins TRBV19 to TRBJ2-7, with TRBD2 matching 11 bases. Trimming cost V 4 bases and J 10 bases; bases outside gene matches: 6. CDR1 and CDR2 (germline): LNHDA, SQIVND (reference sequence). CDR3 size: 13 residues. CDR3 coding DNA: TGTGCCAGTAGTACGCTAGCGGGGGGAGCCCAGTACTTC. Its translation is CASSTLAGGAQYF.

The chain links TRBV19 to TRBJ2-7; perhaps TRBD2 as D (6 bases). The CDR3 runs to 14 residues. Trimming pared 4 bases from V and 5 bases from J, leaving 15 bases between. CDR1 is LNHDA, CDR2 SQIVND, per germline (reference sequence). CDR3 amino acids: CASSTRDSAHEQYF. The CDR3 nucleotides are TGTGCCAGTAGTACCAGGGACTCGGCCCACGAGCAGTACTTC.

The rearrangement links TRBV19 to TRBJ2-1; 8 nucleotides line up with TRBD2. V dropped 4 bases and J dropped 7; count of bases not matched to a gene: 6. The CDR3 loop spans 14 amino acids. CDR1 LNHDA and CDR2 SQIVND come from the germline V gene (reference sequence). The CDR3 reads CASSTVAGRNEQFF. CDR3 sequence (DNA): TGTGCCAGTAGTACGGTAGCGGGAAGAAATGAGCAGTTCTTC.

The chain couples TRBV9 to TRBJ2-7; TRBD2 matches 7 bases. The trim removed 4 bases at V and 6 bases at J, leaving 13 bases unmatched. The V gene's germline CDR1 is SGDLS and CDR2 YYNGEE. This CDR3 has 15 amino acids. Here the CDR3 reads CASSSSGLSPSEQYF. CDR3 sequence (DNA): TGTGCCAGCAGCTCATCGGGACTATCTCCCTCCGAGCAGTACTTC.

This chain links TRBV6-5 with TRBJ2-2; TRBD1 agrees at 10 bases. The CDR3 is 15 residues long. Germline V CDR1 and CDR2: MNHEY, SVGAGI. V lost 4 bases to trimming and J lost 5 bases; unmatched junction nucleotides: 4. For the CDR3, the DNA is TGTGCCAGCAGTTCCGGGGGACAGGGGACCGGGGAGCTGTTTTTT. As protein: CASSSGGQGTGELFF.

V is TRBV5-1 and J is TRBJ2-1; 14 bases are a match to TRBD2. The CDR3 covers 17 residues. V dropped 4 bases and J dropped 9; count of bases not matched to a gene: 12. Germline CDR1 SGHRS, CDR2 YFSETQ. Here the CDR3 reads CASSKGTSGRGSSEQFF. The DNA of the CDR3 is TGCGCCAGCAGCAAAGGGACTAGCGGGAGAGGAAGTAGTGAGCAGTTCTTC. Together with reference TRBV5-1 and TRBJ2-1, the CDR3 gives the full variable domain: KAGVTQTPRYLIKTRGQQVTLSCSPISGHRSVSWYQQTPGQGLQFLFEYFSETQRNKGNFPGRFSGRQFSNSRSEMNVSTLELGDSALYLCASSKGTSGRGSSEQFFGPGTRLTVL.

The chain links TRBV4-1 to TRBJ1-3; D possibly corresponds to TRBD1 (5 bases). This CDR3 comprises 19 residues. The germline V gene encodes CDR1 MGHRA and CDR2 YSYEKL. The V and J ends lost 0 bases and 0 bases respectively, with 18 bases between them. This CDR3 reads CASSQDRGDAHRSGNTIYF. In DNA form, the CDR3 reads TGCGCCAGCAGCCAAGATCGGGGGGACGCACATCGCTCTGGAAACACCATATATTTT.

The genes are TRBV19 and TRBJ2-5; 10 bases are shared with TRBD2. CDR1 is LNHDA and CDR2 is SQIVND in the germline V gene (reference sequence). The CDR3 sequence is 14 residues long. The trim removed 10 bases at V and 1 base at J, leaving 6 bases unmatched. In DNA, the CDR3 is TGTGCCACAAATAGCGGGGGGCCCCAAGAGACCCAGTACTTC. Translation gives CATNSGGPQETQYF.

The chain links TRBV27 to TRBJ1-6; D unclear. CDR1 and CDR2 (germline): MNHEY, SMNVEV (reference sequence). V was pared by 7 bases and J by 8 bases, with 12 bases between. The CDR3 spans 13 residues. CDR3 loop: CASIALADSPLHF. The CDR3 DNA reads TGTGCCAGCATTGCCTTGGCCGATTCACCCCTCCACTTT.

The chain combines TRBV19 with TRBJ2-7; 10 nucleotides line up with TRBD2. Per the germline V gene, CDR1 is LNHDA and CDR2 is SQIVND (reference sequence). The junction had 7 bases not matched to a gene; V was cut back by 10 bases and J by 1 base. This CDR3 comprises 14 residues. The CDR3 loop is CATHPSGSSYEQYF. Written as DNA, the CDR3 is TGTGCCACCCACCCTAGCGGGAGTTCCTACGAGCAGTACTTC.

The rearrangement links TRBV30 to TRBJ1-5; 7 bases match TRBD1. This CDR3 has 15 residues. The ends lost 2 bases at V and 2 bases at J; junction bases unmatched: 6. Germline loops: CDR1 GTSNPN, CDR2 SVGIG (reference sequence). CDR3 loop: CAWSSRGLGNQPQHF. The DNA for the CDR3 is TGTGCCTGGAGTTCGAGGGGGCTCGGCAATCAGCCCCAGCATTTT. The entire variable domain, with the rest obtained from reference TRBV30 and TRBJ1-5, is as follows: SQTIHQWPATLVQPVGSPLSLECTVEGTSNPNLYWYRQAAGRGLQLLFYSVGIGQISSEVPQNLSASRPQDRQFILSSKKLLLSDSGFYLCAWSSRGLGNQPQHFGDGTRLSIL.

This chain connects TRBV3-1 (or the pseudogene TRBV3-2) to TRBJ2-1, with 10 bases that match TRBD1. The ends lost 4 bases at V and 8 bases at J; junction bases unmatched: 2. This CDR3 comprises 13 residues. CDR1 is LGHDT, CDR2 YNNKEL, per germline (reference sequence). This chain's CDR3 is CASSRGQGYEQFF. The CDR3 nucleotides read TGTGCCAGCAGCCGGGGACAGGGGTATGAGCAGTTCTTC.

This clone was found many times. The chain has TRBV5-4 and TRBJ1-1, with D perhaps TRBD1 (5 bases). This CDR3 region has 13 residues. Per germline, CDR1 SGHNT and CDR2 YYREEE (reference sequence). Deletions cut 2 bases from V and 1 base from J, with 6 bases between. This CDR3 reads CASSFGQNTEAFF. The DNA for the CDR3 is TGTGCCAGCAGCTTCGGACAGAACACTGAAGCTTTCTTT.

The chain employs TRBV27 and TRBJ1-4; 7 bases align to TRBD1. The germline gives CDR1 MNHEY, CDR2 SMNVEV (reference sequence). The CDR3 contains 18 residues. J gave up 5 bases and V 0 bases, and 12 bases lay outside the gene matches. The DNA for the CDR3 is TGTGCCAGCAGTTTATCGCATCGTCTCGGACAGGTAAATGAAAAACTGTTTTTT. The encoded protein is CASSLSHRLGQVNEKLFF.

The chain couples TRBV24-1 to TRBJ2-1, with D tentatively TRBD2 (6 bases). The germline gives CDR1 KGHDR, CDR2 SFDVKD. CDR3 length: 15 residues. Trimming cost V 3 bases and J 6 bases, with 14 bases left between them. The CDR3 loop reads CATSDPAGPGNEQFF. CDR3 sequence (DNA): TGTGCCACCAGTGATCCGGCGGGGCCAGGCAATGAGCAGTTCTTC.